This TCR beta chain was sequenced for a study of blood T cell repertoires in COVID-19. Study details: Collection of acute and convalescent COVID-19 samples took place in the United States, Italy and Spain. Sources were T cells, B-cell-depleted T cells, or PBMCs; the material itself was cDNA or gDNA.

Germline lookup yields CDR1 MGHDK and CDR2 SYGVNS. V lost 2 bases to trimming and J lost 0 bases; unmatched junction nucleotides: 1. The CDR3 runs to 16 residues. Original analysis: Estimation of nucleated cell counts relied on the amplification of reference gene primers. Repertoires were generated with immunoSEQ multiplex PCR, while TCRdb's copy carries only in-frame clones and drops some. V and J calls and clone size are as listed in that table; D and trimming were resolved from the DNA. The sample consists of fewer than 200,000 clones, 70% to 90% of them appearing once. The chain uses TRBV25-1 and TRBJ2-7; 13 bases align to TRBD2. The clonotype was recovered from a woman older than 75 with acute or convalescent COVID-19. The sample taken for sequencing was peripheral blood. The CDR3 DNA sequence: TGTGCCAGCAGTGAAACTAGCGGGAGGGCCTCCTACGAGCAGTACTTC. Translating gives CASSETSGRASYEQYF.